Listed below are T cell receptor beta chains from one sample, sequenced in a study of graft-versus-host responses after intestinal transplantation. No cognate antigen is known for these TCRs. Method: immunoSEQ multiplex PCR; TCRdb's copy keeps in-frame clones and lacks some. The sample includes around 110,000 clones, 90% to 95% seen only once; the top ten take less than 1.5%. The specimen was unstimulated CD8+ T cells sorted from spleen or lymph node cells, collected before transplant. These TCRs come from a human donor who was the organ donor for an intestinal transplant. The CDR3 runs from the conserved cysteine through the conserved F or W. The order of the fields is J gene, D gene, V gene, clone size, CDR3 DNA, CDR3 protein. D genes are given only for firm matches. Clone sizes are given selectively: once, few, many, or a class where the clone is expanded.

j_gene: TRBJ2-3
d_gene: NA
v_gene: TRBV14
abundance: NA
CDR3nt: TGTGCCAGCAGCCAATTCTCCCTCGGGGATACGCAGTATTTT
CDR3aa: CASSQFSLGDTQYF

j_gene: TRBJ2-7
d_gene: TRBD2
v_gene: TRBV4-1
abundance: NA
CDR3nt: TGCGCCAGCAGCCAGGTACTAGCGGTCAGCTACGAGCAGTACTTC
CDR3aa: CASSQVLAVSYEQYF

j_gene: TRBJ2-7
d_gene: TRBD2
v_gene: TRBV4-2
abundance: NA
CDR3nt: TGTGCCAGCAGCCATGAGGGACTAGCGGGAGACAAGCAGTACTTC
CDR3aa: CASSHEGLAGDKQYF

j_gene: TRBJ2-7
d_gene: TRBD2
v_gene: TRBV5-4
abundance: NA
CDR3nt: TGTGCCAGCAGCTTGGGTGGACTAGTAACCGAGCAGTACTTC
CDR3aa: CASSLGGLVTEQYF

j_gene: TRBJ2-7
d_gene: TRBD2
v_gene: TRBV4-2
abundance: few
CDR3nt: TGTGCCAGCAGCGGTGTAGCGGGGCCGCTAGAGGAGCAGTACTTC
CDR3aa: CASSGVAGPLEEQYF

j_gene: TRBJ2-7
d_gene: TRBD2
v_gene: TRBV4-2
abundance: NA
CDR3nt: TGTGCCAGCAGCCAAGATCGAAGCGGGAGGGATATTTCCTACGAGCAGTACTTC
CDR3aa: CASSQDRSGRDISYEQYF

j_gene: TRBJ2-3
d_gene: NA
v_gene: TRBV27
abundance: NA
CDR3nt: TGTGCCAGCAGTTTGGTCTCCACAGATACGCAGTATTTT
CDR3aa: CASSLVSTDTQYF

j_gene: TRBJ2-4
d_gene: NA
v_gene: TRBV7-9
abundance: NA
CDR3nt: TGTGCCAGCAGCTTATCTTTGGGAGCCAAAAACATTCAGTACTTC
CDR3aa: CASSLSLGAKNIQYF

j_gene: TRBJ1-2
d_gene: TRBD1
v_gene: TRBV29-1
abundance: NA
CDR3nt: TGCAGCGTTGTGGGACAGAGTCATGGCTACACCTTC
CDR3aa: CSVVGQSHGYTF

j_gene: TRBJ2-6
d_gene: NA
v_gene: TRBV4-1
abundance: NA
CDR3nt: TGCGCCAGCAGCCAAGGGGGCCGACCCGCGGTCTCTGGGGCCAACGTCCTGACTTTC
CDR3aa: CASSQGGRPAVSGANVLTF

j_gene: TRBJ2-5
d_gene: TRBD1
v_gene: TRBV2
abundance: NA
CDR3nt: TGTGCCAGCAGTGCTGGGACAGGGGGCGGGGAGACCCAGTACTTC
CDR3aa: CASSAGTGGGETQYF

j_gene: TRBJ2-5
d_gene: TRBD1
v_gene: TRBV4-1
abundance: NA
CDR3nt: TGCGCCAGCAGCCAAGTAAGCGGTGACAGGGTAGGAGAGACCCAGTACTTC
CDR3aa: CASSQVSGDRVGETQYF

j_gene: TRBJ2-7
d_gene: NA
v_gene: TRBV6-6
abundance: NA
CDR3nt: TGTGCCAGCAGTGGGGTGAGCGCCCGCTCCTACGAGCAGTACTTC
CDR3aa: CASSGVSARSYEQYF

j_gene: TRBJ2-7
d_gene: TRBD1
v_gene: TRBV6-5
abundance: NA
CDR3nt: TGTGCCAGCAGTGGAGGGACAGGCGACGCCTACGAGCAGTACTTC
CDR3aa: CASSGGTGDAYEQYF

j_gene: TRBJ2-5
d_gene: NA
v_gene: TRBV4-1
abundance: once
CDR3nt: TGCGCCAGCAGCCTCCAGCTGGCAGAGACCCAGTACTTC
CDR3aa: CASSLQLAETQYF

j_gene: TRBJ1-2
d_gene: NA
v_gene: TRBV28
abundance: NA
CDR3nt: TGTGCCAGCCGAGTCCTGACGGGATCGTCCGGCTACACCTTC
CDR3aa: CASRVLTGSSGYTF

j_gene: TRBJ2-1
d_gene: TRBD2
v_gene: TRBV2
abundance: once
CDR3nt: TGTGCCAGCAGTGAATTAGTGGGGACTAGGGGAGAGAGTGAGCAGTTCTTC
CDR3aa: CASSELVGTRGESEQFF

j_gene: TRBJ2-7
d_gene: TRBD2
v_gene: TRBV19
abundance: NA
CDR3nt: TGTGCCAGTAGTGGCATCGGGACTAGCGATCCCGAGCAGTACTTC
CDR3aa: CASSGIGTSDPEQYF

j_gene: TRBJ1-3
d_gene: NA
v_gene: TRBV7-6
abundance: NA
CDR3nt: TGTGCCAGCAGCTTAAAGGGTGGTGCTGGAAACACCATATATTTT
CDR3aa: CASSLKGGAGNTIYF

j_gene: TRBJ2-7
d_gene: TRBD2
v_gene: TRBV19
abundance: once
CDR3nt: TGTGCCAGTAGGCGGGGGAGCTCCTACGAGCAGTACTTC
CDR3aa: CASRRGSSYEQYF

j_gene: TRBJ2-7
d_gene: TRBD1
v_gene: TRBV28
abundance: NA
CDR3nt: TGTGCCAGCAGCCCCCTCGACAGGGTTTACGAGCAGTACTTC
CDR3aa: CASSPLDRVYEQYF

j_gene: TRBJ1-2
d_gene: NA
v_gene: TRBV30
abundance: NA
CDR3nt: TGTGCCTGGAGTCATACCGGGAGAACAGATGGCTACACCTTC
CDR3aa: CAWSHTGRTDGYTF

j_gene: TRBJ2-1
d_gene: NA
v_gene: TRBV6-5
abundance: NA
CDR3nt: TGTGCCAGCAGTTATACGGAGGTGAGCTCCTACAATGAGCAGTTCTTC
CDR3aa: CASSYTEVSSYNEQFF

j_gene: TRBJ2-7
d_gene: NA
v_gene: TRBV7-3
abundance: once
CDR3nt: TGTGCCAGCAGCTTAGGACCAGCTCCCTACGAGCAGTACTTC
CDR3aa: CASSLGPAPYEQYF

j_gene: TRBJ1-1
d_gene: NA
v_gene: TRBV7-2
abundance: NA
CDR3nt: TGTGCCAGCAGCCCACCCCCGATGACTGAAGCTTTCTTT
CDR3aa: CASSPPPMTEAFF

j_gene: TRBJ1-2
d_gene: NA
v_gene: TRBV20-1
abundance: NA
CDR3nt: TGCAGTGCTACCGCTACCTATGGCTACACCTTC
CDR3aa: CSATATYGYTF

j_gene: TRBJ2-7
d_gene: NA
v_gene: TRBV21-1
abundance: NA
CDR3nt: TGTGCCAGCAGCAAAAGACAAACCTACGAGCAGTACTTC
CDR3aa: CASSKRQTYEQYF

j_gene: TRBJ1-2
d_gene: NA
v_gene: TRBV4-1
abundance: NA
CDR3nt: TGCGCCAGCAGCCAAGAGGGCCGGGGGTATGGCTACACCTTC
CDR3aa: CASSQEGRGYGYTF

j_gene: TRBJ1-4
d_gene: NA
v_gene: TRBV2
abundance: NA
CDR3nt: TGTGCCAGCAGTGACAGCCGGGAGGGACTGTTTTTT
CDR3aa: CASSDSREGLFF

j_gene: TRBJ2-3
d_gene: NA
v_gene: TRBV11-2
abundance: once
CDR3nt: TGTGCCAGCAGCTTAGACGCTTTAGGAGGACCTACAGATACGCAGTATTTT
CDR3aa: CASSLDALGGPTDTQYF

j_gene: TRBJ2-5
d_gene: NA
v_gene: TRBV11-3
abundance: NA
CDR3nt: TGTGCCAGCAGCGCCCGGGGGACCCAAGAGACCCAGTACTTC
CDR3aa: CASSARGTQETQYF

j_gene: TRBJ2-2
d_gene: NA
v_gene: TRBV7-2
abundance: NA
CDR3nt: TGTGCCAGCAGCTACACCGGGGAGCTGTTTTTT
CDR3aa: CASSYTGELFF

j_gene: TRBJ1-5
d_gene: NA
v_gene: TRBV6-1
abundance: NA
CDR3nt: TGTGCCAGCACCTACATAGACTTGGGGCAGCCCCAGCATTTT
CDR3aa: CASTYIDLGQPQHF

j_gene: TRBJ2-1
d_gene: NA
v_gene: TRBV6-1
abundance: NA
CDR3nt: TGTGCCAGCAGGGAAAAAGGGTCCTACAATGAGCAGTTCTTC
CDR3aa: CASREKGSYNEQFF

j_gene: TRBJ2-3
d_gene: NA
v_gene: TRBV2
abundance: NA
CDR3nt: TGTGCCAGCAGTGAAACGGGAAACCCCACAGATACGCAGTATTTT
CDR3aa: CASSETGNPTDTQYF

j_gene: TRBJ2-4
d_gene: NA
v_gene: TRBV4-1
abundance: NA
CDR3nt: TGCGCCAGCAGCCAAGATGGGGCCGGGATTGGCAAAAACATTCAGTACTTC
CDR3aa: CASSQDGAGIGKNIQYF

j_gene: TRBJ2-3
d_gene: TRBD2
v_gene: TRBV7-9
abundance: NA
CDR3nt: TGTGCCAGCAGCTCGTTAGCGGGAGAATTCACAGATACGCAGTATTTT
CDR3aa: CASSSLAGEFTDTQYF

j_gene: TRBJ2-7
d_gene: NA
v_gene: TRBV7-6
abundance: NA
CDR3nt: TGTGCCAGCAGCTTTGGACGGGGCTCCTACGAGCAGTACTTC
CDR3aa: CASSFGRGSYEQYF

j_gene: TRBJ2-7
d_gene: TRBD2
v_gene: TRBV6-1
abundance: NA
CDR3nt: TGTGCCAGCAGTGCTAGACTAGCGGGAAGTTACGAGCAGTACTTC
CDR3aa: CASSARLAGSYEQYF

j_gene: TRBJ2-1
d_gene: TRBD1
v_gene: TRBV5-4
abundance: NA
CDR3nt: TGTGCCAGCAGCCGTACAAAACAGGGGTTTGACAATGAGCAGTTCTTC
CDR3aa: CASSRTKQGFDNEQFF

j_gene: TRBJ2-2
d_gene: TRBD1
v_gene: TRBV11-2
abundance: NA
CDR3nt: TGTGCCAGCAGCTTAGTCCGGGACAGAACGGGGGAGCTGTTTTTT
CDR3aa: CASSLVRDRTGELFF

j_gene: TRBJ2-4
d_gene: NA
v_gene: TRBV4-1
abundance: NA
CDR3nt: TGCGCCAGCAGCCAAGATATTGTATTCGGAGGCTCCCAGGTTCAGTACTTC
CDR3aa: CASSQDIVFGGSQVQYF

j_gene: TRBJ2-5
d_gene: NA
v_gene: TRBV14
abundance: NA
CDR3nt: TGTGCCAGCAGCCAAAGTCTTAATCCGGGAGTAGAGACCCAGTACTTC
CDR3aa: CASSQSLNPGVETQYF

j_gene: TRBJ1-1
d_gene: NA
v_gene: TRBV5-1
abundance: NA
CDR3nt: TGCGCCAGCAGCTTGGGAGGGACCACTGAAGCTTTCTTT
CDR3aa: CASSLGGTTEAFF

j_gene: TRBJ2-1
d_gene: TRBD2
v_gene: TRBV7-6
abundance: NA
CDR3nt: TGTGCCAGCAGCTTAGCGAGGCTGCCTAGCGGGGGAGAGCAGTTCTTC
CDR3aa: CASSLARLPSGGEQFF

j_gene: TRBJ2-1
d_gene: TRBD2
v_gene: TRBV4-1
abundance: NA
CDR3nt: TGCGCCAGCAGCCAAGAACGGACTAGCGGGTCTAATAATGAGCAGTTCTTC
CDR3aa: CASSQERTSGSNNEQFF

j_gene: TRBJ1-1
d_gene: NA
v_gene: TRBV19
abundance: NA
CDR3nt: TGTGCCAGTAGTATAGTGGGTGAAGGGGACACTGAAGCTTTCTTT
CDR3aa: CASSIVGEGDTEAFF